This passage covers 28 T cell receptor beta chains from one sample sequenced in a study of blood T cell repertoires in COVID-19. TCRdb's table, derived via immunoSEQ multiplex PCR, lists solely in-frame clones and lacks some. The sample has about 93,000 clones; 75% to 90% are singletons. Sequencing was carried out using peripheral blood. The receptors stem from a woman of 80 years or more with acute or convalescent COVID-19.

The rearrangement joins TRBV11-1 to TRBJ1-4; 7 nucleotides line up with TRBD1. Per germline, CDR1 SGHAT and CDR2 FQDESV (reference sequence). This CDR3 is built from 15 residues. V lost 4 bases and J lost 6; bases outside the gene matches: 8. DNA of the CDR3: TGTGCCAGCAGCTCGACGGGACAGCTCGATGAAAAACTGTTTTTT. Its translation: CASSSTGQLDEKLFF.

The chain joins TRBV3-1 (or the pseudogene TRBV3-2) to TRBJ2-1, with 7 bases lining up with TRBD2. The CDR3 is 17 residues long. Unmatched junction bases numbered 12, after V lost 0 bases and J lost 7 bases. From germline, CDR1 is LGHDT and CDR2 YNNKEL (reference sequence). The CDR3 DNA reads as TGTGCCAGCAGCCAAGAGGGGCGGGGGAGCGCTGGGAATGAGCAGTTCTTC. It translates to CASSQEGRGSAGNEQFF.

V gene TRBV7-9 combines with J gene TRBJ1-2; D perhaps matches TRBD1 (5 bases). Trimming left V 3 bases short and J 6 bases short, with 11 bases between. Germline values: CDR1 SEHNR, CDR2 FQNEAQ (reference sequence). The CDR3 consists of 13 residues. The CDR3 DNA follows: TGTGCCAGCAGCTTGGCGGGGGTTGATGGCTACACCTTC. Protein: CASSLAGVDGYTF.

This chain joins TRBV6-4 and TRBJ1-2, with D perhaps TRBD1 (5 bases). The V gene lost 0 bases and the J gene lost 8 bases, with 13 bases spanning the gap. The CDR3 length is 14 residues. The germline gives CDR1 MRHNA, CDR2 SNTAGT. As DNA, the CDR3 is TGTGCCAGCAGTGACTCGGGCGGGGGGAACGGCTACACCTTC. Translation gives CASSDSGGGNGYTF.

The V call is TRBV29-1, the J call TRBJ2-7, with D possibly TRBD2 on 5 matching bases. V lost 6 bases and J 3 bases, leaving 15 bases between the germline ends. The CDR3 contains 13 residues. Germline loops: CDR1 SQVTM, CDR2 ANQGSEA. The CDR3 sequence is CSVGVDRYYEQYF. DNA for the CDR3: TGCAGCGTGGGAGTTGACCGATACTACGAGCAGTACTTC.

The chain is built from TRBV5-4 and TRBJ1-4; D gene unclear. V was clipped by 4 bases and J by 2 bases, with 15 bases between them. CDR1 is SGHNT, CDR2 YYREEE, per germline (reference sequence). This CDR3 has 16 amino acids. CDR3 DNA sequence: TGTGCCAGCAGCCAAACCATAGGGAGGACTAATGAAAAACTGTTTTTT. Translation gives CASSQTIGRTNEKLFF. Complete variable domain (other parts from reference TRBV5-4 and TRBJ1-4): ETGVTQSPTHLIKTRGQQVTLRCSSQSGHNTVSWYQQALGQGPQFIFQYYREEENGRGNFPPRFSGLQFPNYSSELNVNALELDDSALYLCASSQTIGRTNEKLFFGSGTQLSVL.

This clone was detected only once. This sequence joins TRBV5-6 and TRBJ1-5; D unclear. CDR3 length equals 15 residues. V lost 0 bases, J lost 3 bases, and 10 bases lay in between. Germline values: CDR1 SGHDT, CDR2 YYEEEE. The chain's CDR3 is CASSLAGSYNQPQHF. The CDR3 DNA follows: TGTGCCAGCAGCTTGGCCGGGTCCTACAATCAGCCCCAGCATTTT.

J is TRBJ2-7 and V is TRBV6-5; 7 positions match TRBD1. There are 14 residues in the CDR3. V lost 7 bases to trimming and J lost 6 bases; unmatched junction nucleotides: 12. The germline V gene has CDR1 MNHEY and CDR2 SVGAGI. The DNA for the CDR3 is TGTGCCAGCACCACCGGGACAGCCTACGTCGAGCAGTACTTC. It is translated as CASTTGTAYVEQYF.

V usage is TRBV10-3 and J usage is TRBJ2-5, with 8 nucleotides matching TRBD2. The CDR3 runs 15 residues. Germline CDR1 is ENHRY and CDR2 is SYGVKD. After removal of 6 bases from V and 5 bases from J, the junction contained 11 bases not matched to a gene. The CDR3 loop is CAISGFSSGVETQYF. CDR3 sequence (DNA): TGTGCCATCAGCGGTTTTAGTAGCGGGGTCGAGACCCAGTACTTC.

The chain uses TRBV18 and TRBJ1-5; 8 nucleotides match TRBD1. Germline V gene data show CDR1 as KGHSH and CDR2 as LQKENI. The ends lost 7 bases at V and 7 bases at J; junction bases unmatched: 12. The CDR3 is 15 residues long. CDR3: CASLDQGAVGQPQHF. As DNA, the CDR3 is TGTGCCAGCTTAGATCAGGGGGCGGTCGGGCAGCCCCAGCATTTT.

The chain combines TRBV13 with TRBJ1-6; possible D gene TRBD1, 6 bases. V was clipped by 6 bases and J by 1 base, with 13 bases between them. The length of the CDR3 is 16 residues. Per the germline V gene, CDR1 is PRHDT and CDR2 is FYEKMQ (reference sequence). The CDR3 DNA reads TGTGCCAGCAGATATACAGGGCTGTCCTATAATTCACCCCTCCACTTT. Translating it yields CASRYTGLSYNSPLHF. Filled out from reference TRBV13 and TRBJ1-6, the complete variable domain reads AAGVIQSPRHLIKEKRETATLKCYPIPRHDTVYWYQQGPGQDPQFLISFYEKMQSDKGSIPDRFSAQQFSDYHSELNMSSLELGDSALYFCASRYTGLSYNSPLHFGNGTRLTVT.

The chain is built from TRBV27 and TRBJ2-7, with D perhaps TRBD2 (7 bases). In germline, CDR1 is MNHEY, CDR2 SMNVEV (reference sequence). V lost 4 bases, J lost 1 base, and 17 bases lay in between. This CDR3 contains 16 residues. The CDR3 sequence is CASSSAGAVVSYEQYF. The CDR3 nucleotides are TGTGCCAGCAGTTCCGCGGGGGCTGTTGTGTCCTACGAGCAGTACTTC.

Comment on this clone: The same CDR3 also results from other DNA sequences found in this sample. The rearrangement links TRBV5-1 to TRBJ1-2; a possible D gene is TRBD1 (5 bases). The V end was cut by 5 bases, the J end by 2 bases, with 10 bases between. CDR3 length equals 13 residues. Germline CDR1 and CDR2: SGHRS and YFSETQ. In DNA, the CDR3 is TGCGCCAGCAGTCCCGACAGAAACTATGGCTACACCTTC. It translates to CASSPDRNYGYTF.

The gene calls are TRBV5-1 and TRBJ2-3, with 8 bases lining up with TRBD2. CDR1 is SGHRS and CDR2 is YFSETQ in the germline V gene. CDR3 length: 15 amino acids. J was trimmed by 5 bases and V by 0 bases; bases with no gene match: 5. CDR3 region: CASSLAGGHKDTQYF. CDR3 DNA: TGCGCCAGCAGCTTGGCGGGGGGGCATAAAGATACGCAGTATTTT.

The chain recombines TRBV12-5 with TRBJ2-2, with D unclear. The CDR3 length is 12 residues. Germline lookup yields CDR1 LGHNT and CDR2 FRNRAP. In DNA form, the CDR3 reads TGTGCCGCAGAGCGGAACACCGGGGAGCTGTTTTTT. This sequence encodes CAAERNTGELFF.

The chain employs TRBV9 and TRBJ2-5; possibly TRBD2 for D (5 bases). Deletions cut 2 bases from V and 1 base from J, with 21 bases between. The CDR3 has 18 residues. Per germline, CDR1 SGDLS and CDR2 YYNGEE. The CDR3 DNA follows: TGTGCCAGCAGCGTCAGCAGCGGTGGCAACCTCCCCCAAGAGACCCAGTACTTC. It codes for CASSVSSGGNLPQETQYF.

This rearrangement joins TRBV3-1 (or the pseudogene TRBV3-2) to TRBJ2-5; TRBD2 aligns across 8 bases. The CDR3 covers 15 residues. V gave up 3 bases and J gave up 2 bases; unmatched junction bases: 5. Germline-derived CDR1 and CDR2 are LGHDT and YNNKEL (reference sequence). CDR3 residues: CASSHPSGSQETQYF. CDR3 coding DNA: TGTGCCAGCAGCCACCCTAGCGGGTCTCAAGAGACCCAGTACTTC.

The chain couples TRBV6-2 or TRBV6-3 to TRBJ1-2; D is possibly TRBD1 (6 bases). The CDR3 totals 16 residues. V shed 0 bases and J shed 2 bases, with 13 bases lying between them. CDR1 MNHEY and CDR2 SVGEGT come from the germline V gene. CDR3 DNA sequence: TGTGCCAGCAGTTACTCCGGTGGGGGCAGGAACTATGGCTACACCTTC. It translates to CASSYSGGGRNYGYTF.

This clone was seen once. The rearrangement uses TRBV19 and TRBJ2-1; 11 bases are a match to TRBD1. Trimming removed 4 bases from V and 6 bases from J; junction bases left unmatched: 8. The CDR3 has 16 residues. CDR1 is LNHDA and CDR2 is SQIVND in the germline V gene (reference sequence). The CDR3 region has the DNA TGTGCCAGTAGTAAGGGAGGACAGGGGGCGGGCAATGAGCAGTTCTTC. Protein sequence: CASSKGGQGAGNEQFF.

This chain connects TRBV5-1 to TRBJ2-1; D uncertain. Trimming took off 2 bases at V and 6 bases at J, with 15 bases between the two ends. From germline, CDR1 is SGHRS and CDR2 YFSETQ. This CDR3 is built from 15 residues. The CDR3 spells CASSLSPKPGNEQFF. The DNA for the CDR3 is TGCGCCAGCAGCTTAAGTCCCAAACCCGGCAATGAGCAGTTCTTC.

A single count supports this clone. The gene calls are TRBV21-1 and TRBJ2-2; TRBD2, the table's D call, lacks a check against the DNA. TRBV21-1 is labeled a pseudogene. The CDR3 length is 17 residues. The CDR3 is CASSKACGRGGPRGAVF. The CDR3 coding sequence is TGTGCCAGCAGCAAAGCTTGCGGGCGGGGGGGCCCCCGGGGAGCTGTTTTT.

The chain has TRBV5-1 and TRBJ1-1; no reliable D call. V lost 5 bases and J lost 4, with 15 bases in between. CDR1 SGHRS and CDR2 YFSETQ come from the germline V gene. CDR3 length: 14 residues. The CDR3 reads CASRSQPEATEAFF. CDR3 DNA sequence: TGCGCCAGCAGGTCTCAACCCGAGGCCACTGAAGCTTTCTTT.

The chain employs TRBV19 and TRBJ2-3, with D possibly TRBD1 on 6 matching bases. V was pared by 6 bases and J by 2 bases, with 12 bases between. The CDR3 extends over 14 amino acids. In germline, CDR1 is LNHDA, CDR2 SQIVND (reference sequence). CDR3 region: CASRRTANTDTQYF. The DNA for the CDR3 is TGTGCCAGTAGGAGGACAGCGAACACAGATACGCAGTATTTT. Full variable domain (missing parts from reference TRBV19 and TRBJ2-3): DGGITQSPKYLFRKEGQNVTLSCEQNLNHDAMYWYRQDPGQGLRLIYYSQIVNDFQKGDIAEGYSVSREKKESFPLTVTSAQKNPTAFYLCASRRTANTDTQYFGPGTRLTVL.

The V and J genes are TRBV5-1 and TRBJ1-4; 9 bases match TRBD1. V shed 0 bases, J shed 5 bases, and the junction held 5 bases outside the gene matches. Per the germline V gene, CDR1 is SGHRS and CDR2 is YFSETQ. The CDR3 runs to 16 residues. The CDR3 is CASSLAIGQGNEKLFF. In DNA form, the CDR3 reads TGCGCCAGCAGCTTGGCGATTGGACAGGGGAATGAAAAACTGTTTTTT. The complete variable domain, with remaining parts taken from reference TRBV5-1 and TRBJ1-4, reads KAGVTQTPRYLIKTRGQQVTLSCSPISGHRSVSWYQQTPGQGLQFLFEYFSETQRNKGNFPGRFSGRQFSNSRSEMNVSTLELGDSALYLCASSLAIGQGNEKLFFGSGTQLSVL.

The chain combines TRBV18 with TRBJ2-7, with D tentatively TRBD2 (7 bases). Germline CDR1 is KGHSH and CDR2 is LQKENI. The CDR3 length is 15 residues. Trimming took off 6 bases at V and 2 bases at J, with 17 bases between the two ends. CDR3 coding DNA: TGTGCCAGCTCCCCCATTGAGGGGGGGGCCTACGAGCAGTACTTC. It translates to CASSPIEGGAYEQYF.

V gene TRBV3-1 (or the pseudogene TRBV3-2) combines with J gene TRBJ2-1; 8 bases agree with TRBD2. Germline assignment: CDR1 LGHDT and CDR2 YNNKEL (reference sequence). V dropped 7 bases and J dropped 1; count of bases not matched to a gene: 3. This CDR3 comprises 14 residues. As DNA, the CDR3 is TGTGCCAGCACCCTAGCGGGTTCCTACAATGAGCAGTTCTTC. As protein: CASTLAGSYNEQFF.

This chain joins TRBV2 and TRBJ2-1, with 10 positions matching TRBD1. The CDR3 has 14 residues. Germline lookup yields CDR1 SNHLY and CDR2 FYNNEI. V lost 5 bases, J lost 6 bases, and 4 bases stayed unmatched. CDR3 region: CASSQRTGGNEQFF. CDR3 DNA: TGTGCCAGCAGTCAAAGGACAGGGGGCAATGAGCAGTTCTTC.

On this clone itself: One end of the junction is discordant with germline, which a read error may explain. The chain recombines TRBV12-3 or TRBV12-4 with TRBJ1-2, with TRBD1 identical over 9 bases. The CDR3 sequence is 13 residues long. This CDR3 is CASSSAGTGPPIF. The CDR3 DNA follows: TGTGCCAGCAGTTCGGCCGGGACAGGGCCCCCCATCTTC.